A selection of T cell receptor beta chains follows, all from one sample in a study of blood T cell repertoires in COVID-19. Clones were sequenced by immunoSEQ multiplex PCR, and TCRdb holds only the in-frame ones, with some missing. The table includes tens of thousands of clones, around 85% detected once. The specimen sequenced was peripheral blood. These receptors originate from a man aged 65 to 79 with active COVID-19. CDR3s include the opening cysteine and the closing phenylalanine or tryptophan. D genes are given only for firm matches. Clone sizes are given selectively: once, few, many, or a class where the clone is expanded.

DNA: TGTGCCAGCAGCTTAGGGGGGCCAGGGCAAGAGACCCAGTACTTC
CDR3: CASSLGGPGQETQYF
J: TRBJ2-5
D: -
V: TRBV7-9
size: -

DNA: TGTGCCAGTACCCCTACCACTGGAGGGACGGAAGCTTTCTTT
CDR3: CASTPTTGGTEAFF
J: TRBJ1-1
D: -
V: TRBV19
size: once

DNA: TGTGCCACCAGTGATTTGCAAAAGGGCAGGGCAAGGGCCAATGAGCAGTTCTTC
CDR3: CATSDLQKGRARANEQFF
J: TRBJ2-1
D: -
V: TRBV24-1
size: -

DNA: TGCGCCAGCAGCCCCGGGAGGGGAGGCACTGAAGCTTTCTTT
CDR3: CASSPGRGGTEAFF
J: TRBJ1-1
D: -
V: TRBV4-3
size: -

DNA: TGTGCCAGCAGTTACTCGCTACTAGCGGGAGGCGAGCAGTACTTC
CDR3: CASSYSLLAGGEQYF
J: TRBJ2-7
D: TRBD2
V: TRBV6-6
size: -

DNA: TGTGCCAGCAGCTTTGGACAGGGGAACACTGAAGCTTTCTTT
CDR3: CASSFGQGNTEAFF
J: TRBJ1-1
D: TRBD1
V: TRBV7-9
size: -

DNA: TGTGCCAGCAGCCAAGACAGGGGGAAAGGAAACACCATATATTTT
CDR3: CASSQDRGKGNTIYF
J: TRBJ1-3
D: TRBD1
V: TRBV3-1/TRBV3-2
size: -

DNA: TGTGCCAGCAGTTTCGGTACTAGCGGGAGGGCCGGGCCTTTATACGAGCAGTACTTC
CDR3: CASSFGTSGRAGPLYEQYF
J: TRBJ2-7
D: TRBD2
V: TRBV27
size: -

DNA: TGCGCCAGCACCATCGCGTTTGGGCCTAACTACGAGCAGTACTTC
CDR3: CASTIAFGPNYEQYF
J: TRBJ2-7
D: -
V: TRBV5-1
size: -

DNA: TGTGCCAGCAGCAGGGGCCGGGCTAATGAAAAACTGTTTTTT
CDR3: CASSRGRANEKLFF
J: TRBJ1-4
D: -
V: TRBV5-5
size: -

DNA: TGTGCCAGCAGTTATTCAGAGACTAGCGGGAGTGAGACCCAGTACTTC
CDR3: CASSYSETSGSETQYF
J: TRBJ2-5
D: TRBD2
V: TRBV27
size: -

DNA: TGTGCCAGCAGTTACTCGGTTCAGGGGACCCAGTACTTC
CDR3: CASSYSVQGTQYF
J: TRBJ2-5
D: -
V: TRBV6-2/TRBV6-3
size: -

DNA: TGTGCCACCCAATCCCGGCAGGGGGGCTACAATGAGCAGTTCTTC
CDR3: CATQSRQGGYNEQFF
J: TRBJ2-1
D: -
V: TRBV10-3
size: -

DNA: TGTGCCAGTAGTAAAACAGGGGATACGCAGTATTTT
CDR3: CASSKTGDTQYF
J: TRBJ2-3
D: -
V: TRBV19
size: -

DNA: TGTGCCAGCAGCTTAACCCGAGGACAGGCGAACACTGAAGCTTTCTTT
CDR3: CASSLTRGQANTEAFF
J: TRBJ1-1
D: TRBD1
V: TRBV7-8
size: -

DNA: TGTGCCAGCAGCCCGAAGGACAGCTCCTACGAGCAGTACTTC
CDR3: CASSPKDSSYEQYF
J: TRBJ2-7
D: -
V: TRBV13
size: -

DNA: TGTGCCAGCAGTGAAACTAGCGTCTCCTACGAGCAGTACTTC
CDR3: CASSETSVSYEQYF
J: TRBJ2-7
D: TRBD2
V: TRBV9
size: -

DNA: TGTGCCAGCTCCCCGGGACAGGGGGCGTCCAAAAACATTCAGTACTTC
CDR3: CASSPGQGASKNIQYF
J: TRBJ2-4
D: TRBD1
V: TRBV9
size: -

DNA: TGTGCCTGGGGGGACAGGACGACAGATCAGCCCCAGCATTTT
CDR3: CAWGDRTTDQPQHF
J: TRBJ1-5
D: TRBD1
V: TRBV30
size: -

DNA: TGTGCCAGCAGCCGCCGAGACGCGGGAGGCACCGGGGAGCTGTTTTTT
CDR3: CASSRRDAGGTGELFF
J: TRBJ2-2
D: TRBD2
V: TRBV4-2
size: -

DNA: TGTGCCAGTAGTCCAACGTTAGCGGGGGCTAGGGAAAAACTGTTTTTT
CDR3: CASSPTLAGAREKLFF
J: TRBJ1-4
D: -
V: TRBV19
size: -

DNA: TGTGCCAGCAGCGTACAGGGGACCTACGAGCAGTACTTC
CDR3: CASSVQGTYEQYF
J: TRBJ2-7
D: TRBD1
V: TRBV6-5
size: -

DNA: TGTGCCAGCAGTTTTGGACAGTCAAATGAAAAACTGTTTTTT
CDR3: CASSFGQSNEKLFF
J: TRBJ1-4
D: -
V: TRBV28
size: -

DNA: TGCGCCAGCAGCCAAGATGGGGCGGGAGTGGGGCAAGAGACCCAGTACTTC
CDR3: CASSQDGAGVGQETQYF
J: TRBJ2-5
D: TRBD2
V: TRBV4-1
size: -

DNA: TGTGCCAGCAGCCGAAATAGCGGGATTACCTACGAGCAGTACTTC
CDR3: CASSRNSGITYEQYF
J: TRBJ2-7
D: TRBD2
V: TRBV7-3
size: -

DNA: TGTGCCAGCAGCAACTCACGACAAGAAGCTTTCTTT
CDR3: CASSNSRQEAFF
J: TRBJ1-1
D: -
V: TRBV9
size: -

DNA: TGTGCCAGCAGTGCGGTGCGTGGCTACACCTTC
CDR3: CASSAVRGYTF
J: TRBJ1-2
D: -
V: TRBV2
size: -

DNA: TGTGCCACCAGTGATCGGACAGGGAGAACTAATTCACCCCTCCACTTT
CDR3: CATSDRTGRTNSPLHF
J: TRBJ1-6
D: TRBD1
V: TRBV24-1
size: -

DNA: TGTGCCAGCAGCGTAACCCAGGGGTCCGGGGAGCTGTTTTTT
CDR3: CASSVTQGSGELFF
J: TRBJ2-2
D: -
V: TRBV9
size: -

DNA: TGCGCCAGCAGCCAAGGCCTATCCCGGGACAGGGGGAATGAGCAGTTCTTC
CDR3: CASSQGLSRDRGNEQFF
J: TRBJ2-1
D: TRBD1
V: TRBV4-3
size: -

DNA: TGTGCCAGTAGTTCCTCCGGCGGGAAGTCCTACAATGAGCAGTTCTTC
CDR3: CASSSSGGKSYNEQFF
J: TRBJ2-1
D: -
V: TRBV19
size: -

DNA: TGTGCCTGGATCAGAGCCGGGACAGCGTCCTACGAGCAGTACTTC
CDR3: CAWIRAGTASYEQYF
J: TRBJ2-7
D: TRBD1
V: TRBV30
size: -

DNA: TGTGCCAGCACTTACGGGGCAACTAATGAAAAACTGTTTTTT
CDR3: CASTYGATNEKLFF
J: TRBJ1-4
D: -
V: TRBV5-6
size: -

DNA: TGCGCCAGCAGCGAGGCAATATTGGGACAGGGGGTCGACACCGGGGAGCTGTTTTTT
CDR3: CASSEAILGQGVDTGELFF
J: TRBJ2-2
D: TRBD1
V: TRBV4-1
size: -

DNA: TGTGCCAGCAGTCCCCCCCCTCTCGGCAGGGTTGACACCATATATTTT
CDR3: CASSPPPLGRVDTIYF
J: TRBJ1-3
D: -
V: TRBV9
size: -

DNA: TGTGCCAGCAGTCGAAGCGGGACGAGAGCTTTCTTT
CDR3: CASSRSGTRAFF
J: TRBJ1-1
D: -
V: TRBV6-5
size: -

DNA: TGCGCCAGCAGCTTACAACAGGGGTATGGCTACACCTTC
CDR3: CASSLQQGYGYTF
J: TRBJ1-2
D: TRBD1
V: TRBV5-1
size: -

DNA: TGTGCCAGCAGCTTGGACTACGGCAATGAGCAGTTCTTC
CDR3: CASSLDYGNEQFF
J: TRBJ2-1
D: -
V: TRBV7-3
size: once

DNA: TGTGCCAGCAGCTTAGCAGCGACTAACAATGAGCAGTTCTTC
CDR3: CASSLAATNNEQFF
J: TRBJ2-1
D: -
V: TRBV11-3
size: -

DNA: TGTGCCAGCAGCTGGACAGGGTATTCGAACTATGGCTACACCTTC
CDR3: CASSWTGYSNYGYTF
J: TRBJ1-2
D: TRBD1
V: TRBV5-6
size: few

DNA: TGTGCCAGCAGCTTGGATGGGACAGGGTTGTACGAGCAGTACTTC
CDR3: CASSLDGTGLYEQYF
J: TRBJ2-7
D: TRBD1
V: TRBV5-4
size: -